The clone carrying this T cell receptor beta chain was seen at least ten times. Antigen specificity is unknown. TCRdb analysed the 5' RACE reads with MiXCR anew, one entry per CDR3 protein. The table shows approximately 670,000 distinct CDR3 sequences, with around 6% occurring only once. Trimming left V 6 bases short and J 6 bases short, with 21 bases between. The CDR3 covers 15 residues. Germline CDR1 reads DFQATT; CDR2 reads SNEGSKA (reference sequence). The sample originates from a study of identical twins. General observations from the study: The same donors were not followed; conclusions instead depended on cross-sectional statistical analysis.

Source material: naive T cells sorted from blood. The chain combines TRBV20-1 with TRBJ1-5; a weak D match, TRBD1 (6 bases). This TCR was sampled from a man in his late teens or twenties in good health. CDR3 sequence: CSANDHRDTGQPQHF. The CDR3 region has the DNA TGCAGTGCAAACGACCACAGGGATACGGGTCAGCCCCAGCATTTT.